The rows below give T cell receptor beta chains drawn from one sample of a study of blood T cell repertoires in COVID-19. Only in-frame clones appear in the TCRdb table, and some are missing; sequencing was by immunoSEQ multiplex PCR. The repertoire holds approximately 170,000 clones, roughly nine tenths seen once, with roughly a sixth in the top ten. The specimen sequenced was peripheral blood. Receptor source: a man aged 55-75 years with active or convalescent COVID-19. CDR3s include the opening cysteine and the closing phenylalanine or tryptophan. D genes are given only for firm matches. Size is omitted from some rows. Given values are once, few, many or a class for expanded clones.

J gene | clone size | V gene | D gene | CDR3 protein | CDR3 DNA
TRBJ2-7 | NA | TRBV19 | TRBD1 | CASSMAGTGVFYEQYF | TGTGCCAGTAGTATGGCCGGGACAGGGGTTTTCTACGAGCAGTACTTC
TRBJ2-7 | NA | TRBV11-2 | NA | CASSLDDYVGRGYF | TGTGCCAGCAGCTTAGATGATTATGTTGGAAGGGGGTACTTC
TRBJ1-5 | NA | TRBV6-6 | NA | CASRQGLSQPQHF | TGTGCCAGCAGACAGGGTTTGAGTCAGCCCCAGCATTTT
TRBJ2-7 | NA | TRBV7-9 | NA | CASSSPGISYEQYF | TGTGCCAGCAGCTCGCCCGGGATTTCCTACGAGCAGTACTTC
TRBJ1-2 | NA | TRBV19 | NA | CASSIKVGGSYNYGYTF | TGTGCCAGTAGTATAAAGGTTGGAGGCTCTTACAACTATGGCTACACCTTC
TRBJ1-1 | NA | TRBV5-1 | NA | CASNSVGGLNTEAFF | TGCGCCAGTAATTCGGTGGGAGGGTTAAACACTGAAGCTTTCTTT
TRBJ2-3 | NA | TRBV24-1 | NA | CATSVGGSTDTQYF | TGTGCCACCAGTGTCGGCGGTAGCACAGATACGCAGTATTTT
TRBJ2-2 | NA | TRBV5-1 | NA | CASSFTRNTGELFF | TGCGCCAGCAGCTTCACAAGGAACACCGGGGAGCTGTTTTTT
TRBJ2-3 | NA | TRBV19 | NA | CASSIGLADTQYF | TGTGCCAGTAGTATAGGACTAGCAGATACGCAGTATTTT
TRBJ1-4 | NA | TRBV6-1 | NA | CASSEGTLKLFF | TGTGCCAGCAGTGAAGGGACATTAAAACTGTTTTTT
TRBJ2-3 | NA | TRBV6-2/TRBV6-3 | TRBD2 | CASSYSATGGTDTQYF | TGTGCCAGCAGTTACTCGGCGACCGGGGGGACAGATACGCAGTATTTT
TRBJ2-1 | few | TRBV5-1 | TRBD2 | CASSLGGTSAVSNEQFF | TGCGCCAGCAGCTTGGGAGGGACTAGCGCGGTCAGCAATGAGCAGTTCTTC
TRBJ1-2 | NA | TRBV6-1 | NA | CASSEPPAGYGYTF | TGTGCCAGCAGTGAGCCCCCGGCGGGCTATGGCTACACCTTC